This is a list of T cell receptor beta chains from one sample in a study of blood T cell repertoires in COVID-19. Measured with immunoSEQ multiplex PCR; TCRdb has only the in-frame clones, and not every one. The table shows approximately 70,000 clones, with over 70% occurring only once. The sequencing input was peripheral blood. These receptors were obtained from a woman in her 70s with acute or convalescent COVID-19. The conserved cysteine and the conserved F or W are not part of the CDR3 here.

v_gene	CDR3aa
TRBV5-5	ASSTKKRDRVTNYGYT
TRBV28	ASLYYSNQPQH
TRBV5-4	ASSTRTSGGYEQY
TRBV5-1	ASSPSADAYGYT
TRBV19	ASNPGMGLRGYT
TRBV19	ASHWAGKNYGYT
TRBV9	ASSPHARNEQF
TRBV14	ASSWTSALGETQY
TRBV11-3	ASSLGKGLAITGELF
TRBV6-5	ATIGQNIYNEQF
TRBV11-2	ASSPSGANYVKQY
TRBV7-9	ASSSRDYQETQY
TRBV6-5	ASSRQAYGTDTQY
TRBV7-6	ASSLGRTGGSTDTQY
TRBV6-5	ASSIKDRGHEQY
TRBV5-1	ASSLGPRDQPQH
TRBV5-5	ASSFAPSYEQY
TRBV30	AGGTGRADTEAF
TRBV6-2/TRBV6-3	ASSLGTAYGYT
TRBV7-2	ASSGRWGQNYGYT
TRBV7-6	ASSLIGQGSNRGTEAF
TRBV28	ASTKGGKFYEQY
TRBV29-1	SVAAGLAQKGEQF
TRBV4-3	ASSPTWLQDPTQNNEQF
TRBV4-3	ASSRDTSYNSPLH
TRBV4-1	ASSQEQGGRKDTDTQY
TRBV6-2/TRBV6-3	ASSDRGLYGYT
TRBV2	ASTPGGPTLEQY